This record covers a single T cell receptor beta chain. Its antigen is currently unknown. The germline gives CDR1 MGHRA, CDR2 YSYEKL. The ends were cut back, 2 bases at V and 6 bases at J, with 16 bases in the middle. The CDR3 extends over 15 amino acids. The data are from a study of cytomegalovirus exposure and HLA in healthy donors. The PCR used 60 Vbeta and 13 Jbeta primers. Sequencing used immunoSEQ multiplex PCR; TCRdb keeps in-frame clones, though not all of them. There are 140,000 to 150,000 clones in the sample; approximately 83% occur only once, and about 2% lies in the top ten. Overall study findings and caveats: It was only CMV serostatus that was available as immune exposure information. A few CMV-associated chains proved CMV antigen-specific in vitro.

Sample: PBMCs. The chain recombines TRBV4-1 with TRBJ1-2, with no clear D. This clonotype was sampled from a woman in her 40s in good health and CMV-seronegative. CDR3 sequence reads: CASSQPPRRPHGYTF. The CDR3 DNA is TGCGCCAGCAGCCAACCCCCGCGCAGGCCCCATGGCTACACCTTC.